Listed here is a single T cell receptor (beta chain). V was cut by 4 bases and J by 4 bases, with 14 bases left in between. The germline CDR1 and CDR2 sequences are SGHDN and FVKESK. The CDR3 is 15 residues long. This entry belongs to a study of shared clonotypes between healthy human individuals. Study overall: There were three CD4 naive, three CD4 memory, two CD8 naive and one CD8 memory plates per donor.

TCRdb's table, derived via immunoSEQ multiplex PCR, lists solely in-frame clones and lacks some. Of about 710,000 clones listed, approximately 72% are singletons. Sequenced: memory CD4+ T cells sorted from blood. Described subset: CD45RA-negative fraction. This sequence joins TRBV14 and TRBJ2-1; weak D call: TRBD2 (7 bases). The source of this sequence is a woman aged 25 to 39 in good health. The CDR3 nucleotides are TGTGCCAGCAGCCCACCGGGGGGCCGATACAATGAGCAGTTCTTC. This translates into CASSPPGGRYNEQFF.